Following are 16 T cell receptor beta chains from one sample sequenced in a study of blood T cell repertoires in COVID-19. Only in-frame clones appear in the TCRdb table, and some are missing; sequencing was by immunoSEQ multiplex PCR. The data hold approximately 210,000 clones, with about nine tenths observed a single time. The sample was PBMCs or T cells enriched from blood (not recorded which). These TCRs come from a woman aged 25 to 45 who had recovered from COVID-19.

The V gene is TRBV5-4, the J gene TRBJ2-7, with 7 nucleotides matching TRBD1. Germline values: CDR1 SGHNT, CDR2 YYREEE (reference sequence). The CDR3 contains 15 residues. The V segment lost 2 bases and the J segment 7 bases; nucleotides outside the gene matches: 12. The CDR3 here is CASSFALGGLMEQYF. CDR3 bases: TGTGCCAGCAGCTTCGCCTTAGGGGGCTTGATGGAGCAGTACTTC.

The chain recombines TRBV4-1 with TRBJ2-1; D uncertain. The length of the CDR3 is 15 residues. The germline gives CDR1 MGHRA, CDR2 YSYEKL. The V gene lost 4 bases and the J gene lost 1 base, with 11 bases spanning the gap. The CDR3 nucleotides read TGCGCCAGCAGCCGGCTTTTAATATCCTACAATGAGCAGTTCTTC. Its protein is CASSRLLISYNEQFF.

The chain uses TRBV6-5 and TRBJ2-7; 9 nucleotides line up with TRBD1. With V trimmed by 5 bases and J by 1 base, 6 bases remained unmatched. The length of the CDR3 is 15 residues. In germline, CDR1 is MNHEY, CDR2 SVGAGI. CDR3 sequence reads: CASSPGTGWSYEQYF. CDR3 in DNA: TGTGCCAGCAGTCCCGGGACAGGGTGGTCCTACGAGCAGTACTTC.

The chain recombines TRBV4-1 with TRBJ1-1; 12 bases match TRBD1. After removal of 3 bases from V and 1 base from J, the junction contained 3 bases not matched to a gene. This CDR3 contains 16 residues. CDR1 is MGHRA and CDR2 is YSYEKL in the germline V gene. CDR3 nucleotides: TGCGCCAGCAGCCAGGGGACAGGGGGCGGGAACACTGAAGCTTTCTTT. Translating it yields CASSQGTGGGNTEAFF.

The V gene is TRBV30, the J gene TRBJ2-7; 9 bases match TRBD2. Trimming removed 0 bases from V and 7 bases from J; junction bases left unmatched: 10. Germline V gives CDR1 GTSNPN, CDR2 SVGIG (reference sequence). The length of the CDR3 is 15 residues. The CDR3 coding sequence is TGTGCCTGGAGTGTACGGGTAGCGGGAGTACAAGAGCAGTACTTC. Protein product: CAWSVRVAGVQEQYF.

The CDR3 DNA follows: TGTGCCAGCAGACCCAGGACAGGGGGATTGGATGGCTACACCTTC. Protein sequence: CASRPRTGGLDGYTF. This chain joins TRBV2 and TRBJ1-2; 10 nucleotides agree with TRBD1. The germline CDR1 and CDR2 sequences are SNHLY and FYNNEI. Trimming at V came to 6 bases and at J to 6 bases, leaving 10 bases not matched to a gene. This CDR3 spans 15 amino acids.

This clone is a singleton in its sample. Here the CDR3 DNA reads TGTGCCAGCCAAGCCGACAGGGCCCGTGATGGCTACACCTTC. Translation: CASQADRARDGYTF. The V gene is TRBV19, the J gene TRBJ1-2; 7 nucleotides align to TRBD1. The trim removed 9 bases at V and 6 bases at J, leaving 13 bases unmatched. The CDR3 has 14 amino acids. The germline V gene has CDR1 LNHDA and CDR2 SQIVND (reference sequence).

The V gene is TRBV9, the J gene TRBJ2-3; D uncertain. Germline CDR1 reads SGDLS; CDR2 reads YYNGEE. This CDR3 region has 11 residues. V was clipped by 4 bases and J by 6 bases, with 6 bases between them. The CDR3, as DNA: TGTGCCAGCAGCCTCTCGGATACGCAGTATTTT. Protein: CASSLSDTQYF.

This clone showed up just a few times. The rearrangement uses TRBV4-1 and TRBJ2-1, with a possible D match to TRBD1 (5 bases). Germline loops: CDR1 MGHRA, CDR2 YSYEKL. CDR3 length: 14 residues. The V end lost 0 bases, the J end lost 4 bases, and 7 bases lay between the germline ends. In DNA form, the CDR3 reads TGCGCCAGCAGCCAAGACGACAGATACAATGAGCAGTTCTTC. Amino acids: CASSQDDRYNEQFF.

A few counts support this clone. The chain combines TRBV2 with TRBJ2-3; 10 positions match TRBD2. Losses at the gene ends were 7 bases for V and 8 bases for J; bases not matched to a gene: 12. The length of the CDR3 is 15 residues. CDR1 is SNHLY and CDR2 is FYNNEI in the germline V gene. The CDR3 loop reads CASIPSGGAFGTQYF. The CDR3 coding sequence is TGTGCCAGCATACCCAGCGGGGGGGCGTTTGGTACGCAGTATTTT.

The chain carries TRBV16 and TRBJ1-2; possibly TRBD1 for D (5 bases). V lost 0 bases to trimming and J lost 4 bases, with 12 bases between them. CDR3 length: 15 amino acids. From germline, CDR1 is KGHSY and CDR2 FQNENV. The CDR3 sequence: CASSQSGLGGYGYTF. CDR3 bases: TGTGCCAGCAGCCAATCTGGGCTGGGGGGCTATGGCTACACCTTC.

In its sample, this clone was seen once. The rearrangement links TRBV5-1 to TRBJ2-7; 11 nucleotides line up with TRBD1. The V segment lost 4 bases and the J segment 6 bases; nucleotides outside the gene matches: 9. CDR1 SGHRS and CDR2 YFSETQ come from the germline V gene. The CDR3 has 15 amino acids. CDR3 in DNA: TGCGCCAGCAGCCTGGACAGGGGGCGGAACTCCGAGCAGTACTTC. Protein sequence: CASSLDRGRNSEQYF.

CDR3 in amino acids: CASSYGRLLNTEAFF. The CDR3 bases are TGTGCCAGCAGTTACGGCAGACTTCTGAACACTGAAGCTTTCTTT. V is TRBV6-2 or TRBV6-3 and J is TRBJ1-1, with D unresolved. The germline V and J ends were trimmed by 2 bases and 0 bases, with 10 bases remaining between them. This CDR3 spans 15 amino acids. In germline, CDR1 is MNHEY, CDR2 SVGEGT.

V and J are TRBV9 and TRBJ1-5; D possibly corresponds to TRBD1 (5 bases). The CDR3 has 15 amino acids. Germline values: CDR1 SGDLS, CDR2 YYNGEE. The V gene lost 2 bases and the J gene lost 5 bases, with 14 bases spanning the gap. The CDR3 protein is CASSVGLGDDQPQHF. The DNA of the CDR3 is TGTGCCAGCAGCGTGGGACTGGGAGACGATCAGCCCCAGCATTTT.

The rearrangement uses TRBV11-2 and TRBJ1-3, with a weak D call TRBD1 (5 bases). The CDR3 is 17 amino acids. Germline CDR1 and CDR2: SGHAT and FQNNGV. V shed 3 bases and J shed 0 bases, with 15 bases lying between them. Here the CDR3 reads CASSFERQFRSGNTIYF. CDR3 in DNA: TGTGCCAGCAGCTTCGAAAGACAGTTTCGCTCTGGAAACACCATATATTTT.

This clone was picked up one time. The rearrangement links TRBV30 to TRBJ1-3, with TRBD1 matching 9 bases. The CDR3 has 15 amino acids. After removal of 2 bases from V and 3 bases from J, the junction contained 5 bases not matched to a gene. Germline V gene data show CDR1 as GTSNPN and CDR2 as SVGIG (reference sequence). CDR3 residues: CAWSSTGGGGNTIYF. In nucleotides, the CDR3 is TGTGCCTGGAGTTCTACAGGGGGCGGTGGAAACACCATATATTTT.